The 29 T cell receptor beta chains below were found in one sample sequenced in a study of blood T cell repertoires in COVID-19. The data were produced by immunoSEQ multiplex PCR, yet TCRdb's version contains in-frame clones alone and is incomplete. The profile shows 50,000 to 65,000 clones, under 95% of them singletons. The specimen was peripheral blood. The source is a man aged 50-59 years with acute or convalescent COVID-19.

J is TRBJ2-1 and V is TRBV12-5, with TRBD2 matching 7 bases. The CDR3 consists of 17 residues. Germline V gene data show CDR1 as LGHNT and CDR2 as FRNRAP. With 6 bases clipped from V and 3 bases from J, the junction kept 14 bases outside the gene matches. DNA for the CDR3: TGTGCTAGTGGCCTCCAGCTAGCGGACGCCCTCTACAATGAGCAGTTCTTC. It translates to CASGLQLADALYNEQFF.

This chain links TRBV5-4 with TRBJ2-7, with D possibly matching TRBD1 (8 bases). The V gene's germline CDR1 is SGHNT and CDR2 YYREEE (reference sequence). The length of the CDR3 is 13 residues. Trimming removed 0 bases from V and 6 bases from J, with 10 bases in between. CDR3 sequence: CASSLDRGGEQYF. The CDR3 DNA sequence: TGTGCCAGCAGCTTGGACAGGGGGGGCGAGCAGTACTTC.

Only one count was recorded for this clone. This chain links TRBV7-8 with TRBJ2-1; 7 bases agree with TRBD1. V trimming: 8 bases; J trimming: 1 base; junction bases outside the gene matches: 2. CDR1 and CDR2 from the germline V gene are SGHVS and FQNEAQ. This CDR3 is 13 amino acids long. The CDR3 region has the DNA TGTGCCAGCTCGGGACAGTCCTACAATGAGCAGTTCTTC. This codes for CASSGQSYNEQFF.

This chain links TRBV12-5 with TRBJ2-7, with TRBD1 identical over 8 bases. The CDR3 contains 15 residues. V lost 1 base, J lost 9 bases, and 11 bases stayed unmatched. Germline CDR1 reads LGHNT; CDR2 reads FRNRAP. The CDR3 is CASGLATGQGLVQYF. For the CDR3, the DNA is TGTGCTAGTGGTTTGGCGACTGGACAGGGTCTTGTGCAGTACTTC.

This clone was observed once. The chain joins TRBV7-8 to TRBJ1-3; D gene unclear. The CDR3 extends over 18 amino acids. V was pared by 1 base and J by 0 bases, with 16 bases between. Germline lookup yields CDR1 SGHVS and CDR2 FQNEAQ. The CDR3 reads CASSLVPSGSGSGNTIYF. The CDR3 DNA reads as TGTGCCAGCAGCTTAGTCCCCTCCGGGTCGGGCTCTGGAAACACCATATATTTT.

The chain employs TRBV3-1 (or the pseudogene TRBV3-2) and TRBJ2-5; 8 bases align to TRBD1. Germline trimming cut 3 bases from V and 4 bases from J; bases unmatched to any gene: 13. Germline V gene sequence: CDR1 LGHDT, CDR2 YNNKEL (reference sequence). This CDR3 contains 17 residues. The CDR3 nucleotides are TGTGCCAGCAGCCATCCAGACCCGGGACAGGATCGAGAGACCCAGTACTTC. Encoded protein: CASSHPDPGQDRETQYF.

V gene TRBV11-2 combines with J gene TRBJ1-1; D is unresolved. CDR1 is SGHAT and CDR2 is FQNNGV in the germline V gene. This CDR3 region has 13 residues. Trimming removed 3 bases at V and 3 bases at J, with 8 bases between. Here the CDR3 DNA reads TGTGCCAGCAGCTTTGTACGCGACACTGAAGCTTTCTTT. This encodes CASSFVRDTEAFF.

The chain has TRBV5-1 and TRBJ1-4; 10 positions agree with TRBD1. This CDR3 region has 14 residues. The germline gives CDR1 SGHRS, CDR2 YFSETQ. Losses at the gene ends were 0 bases for V and 7 bases for J; bases not matched to a gene: 0. As DNA, the CDR3 is TGCGCCAGCAGCTTGGGGACAGGGGGTGAAAAACTGTTTTTT. It codes for CASSLGTGGEKLFF.

This chain uses TRBV2 with TRBJ1-5; 8 positions match TRBD1. The CDR3 runs to 14 residues. Germline values: CDR1 SNHLY, CDR2 FYNNEI. Germline trimming cut 6 bases from V and 7 bases from J; bases unmatched to any gene: 8. The chain's CDR3 is CASSRQGAEQPQHF. The CDR3 region has the DNA TGTGCCAGCAGCCGTCAGGGGGCAGAACAGCCCCAGCATTTT.

The gene calls are TRBV7-2 and TRBJ1-6; 7 bases are a match to TRBD1. V dropped 2 bases and J dropped 0; count of bases not matched to a gene: 7. This CDR3 spans 18 amino acids. The germline V gene has CDR1 SGHTA and CDR2 FQGNSA. CDR3 region: CASSLQGQIFSYNSPLHF. CDR3 bases: TGTGCCAGCAGCTTACAGGGACAGATTTTCTCCTATAATTCACCCCTCCACTTT.

J is TRBJ2-3 and V is TRBV27, with D hard to call. The length of the CDR3 is 12 residues. Germline V CDR1 and CDR2: MNHEY, SMNVEV (reference sequence). V gave up 6 bases and J gave up 4 bases, with 8 bases separating them. CDR3 residues: CASSRSSDTQYF. The CDR3 region has the DNA TGTGCCAGCAGCCGAAGCTCAGATACGCAGTATTTT.

The chain recombines TRBV11-2 with TRBJ1-3, with D possibly matching TRBD1 (6 bases). Deletions cut 2 bases from V and 4 bases from J, with 15 bases between. CDR3 size: 16 residues. Germline-derived CDR1 and CDR2 are SGHAT and FQNNGV. CDR3 DNA sequence: TGTGCCAGCAGCTTATGGCAGGGGACGGAGGGAAACACCATATATTTT. Protein sequence: CASSLWQGTEGNTIYF.

The chain recombines TRBV5-1 with TRBJ2-7; possibly TRBD1 for D (7 bases). Germline CDR1 reads SGHRS; CDR2 reads YFSETQ. The CDR3 consists of 15 residues. V lost 4 bases and J lost 4, with 18 bases in between. CDR3 residues: CASSLFGGGSYEQYF. The CDR3 DNA is TGCGCCAGCAGCCTCTTTGGAGGGGGCTCTTACGAGCAGTACTTC.

The chain joins TRBV30 to TRBJ1-3, with TRBD1 as a possible D gene (6 bases). CDR3 size: 13 residues. V was pared by 7 bases and J by 2 bases, with 12 bases between. Germline CDR1 is GTSNPN and CDR2 is SVGIG (reference sequence). The CDR3 spells CASGDNPGNTIYF. The CDR3 DNA reads TGTGCCTCCGGGGACAACCCTGGAAACACCATATATTTT.

This sequence joins TRBV6-6 and TRBJ1-1; no reliable D call. Germline CDR1 reads MNHNY; CDR2 reads SVGAGI (reference sequence). The CDR3 contains 14 residues. V was pared by 6 bases and J by 1 base, with 12 bases between. The DNA for the CDR3 is TGTGCCAGCAGGCCCCACAGAGCGAACACTGAAGCTTTCTTT. This sequence encodes CASRPHRANTEAFF.

The chain employs TRBV29-1 and TRBJ1-1; 7 nucleotides align to TRBD1. Trimming at V came to 7 bases and at J to 3 bases, leaving 11 bases not matched to a gene. In germline, CDR1 is SQVTM, CDR2 ANQGSEA. CDR3 length equals 14 residues. The CDR3 sequence is CSAYKRGRDTEAFF. CDR3 nucleotide sequence: TGCAGCGCTTACAAAAGGGGGCGGGACACTGAAGCTTTCTTT.

The V call is TRBV28, the J call TRBJ2-7, with D maybe TRBD1 (7 bases). In germline, CDR1 is MDHEN, CDR2 SYDVKM. This CDR3 has 14 residues. The V gene lost 3 bases and the J gene lost 6 bases, with 15 bases spanning the gap. The CDR3 loop reads CASSFGQAGFEQYF. DNA of the CDR3: TGTGCCAGCAGTTTCGGACAGGCGGGGTTCGAGCAGTACTTC.

The chain employs TRBV7-2 and TRBJ2-1, with 10 nucleotides matching TRBD2. Germline V gene data show CDR1 as SGHTA and CDR2 as FQGNSA. V lost 3 bases to trimming and J lost 5 bases; unmatched junction nucleotides: 7. The CDR3 runs to 16 residues. This CDR3 reads CASSFVSGGLNNEQFF. In DNA, the CDR3 is TGTGCCAGCAGCTTTGTTAGCGGGGGGCTCAACAATGAGCAGTTCTTC.

The gene calls are TRBV24-1 and TRBJ2-1, with 9 bases fitting TRBD1. V shed 9 bases, J shed 7 bases, and the junction held 12 bases outside the gene matches. The CDR3 is 15 amino acids. Germline-derived CDR1 and CDR2 are KGHDR and SFDVKD. The DNA of the CDR3 is TGTGCCACCGGTCCCGGGGGACAGGGAAAAAATGAGCAGTTCTTC. Protein sequence: CATGPGGQGKNEQFF.

The rearrangement joins TRBV19 to TRBJ1-5, with 8 bases aligning to TRBD1. Losses at the gene ends were 5 bases for V and 4 bases for J; bases not matched to a gene: 7. The CDR3 is 15 residues long. The germline CDR1 and CDR2 sequences are LNHDA and SQIVND (reference sequence). The CDR3 coding sequence is TGTGCCAGTAGTCCCTCAGGGGGCGCGAATCAGCCCCAGCATTTT. Amino acids: CASSPSGGANQPQHF.

CDR3 nucleotides: TGTGCCAGCAGCCCCAGGGACATTATTCAAGAGACCCAGTACTTC. Protein: CASSPRDIIQETQYF. The gene calls are TRBV16 and TRBJ2-5; a possible D gene is TRBD1 (6 bases). V was shortened by 4 bases and J by 2 bases, with 14 bases between the two germline ends. Per germline, CDR1 KGHSY and CDR2 FQNENV. The CDR3 loop spans 15 amino acids.

The genes are TRBV5-1 and TRBJ2-5; D is possibly TRBD2 (6 bases). The CDR3 extends over 15 amino acids. Trimming took off 4 bases at V and 5 bases at J, with 18 bases between the two ends. From germline, CDR1 is SGHRS and CDR2 YFSETQ. CDR3 DNA: TGCGCCAGCAGCAGCTTAGCGGTACCCACCGAGACCCAGTACTTC. Amino acid sequence: CASSSLAVPTETQYF. The full variable domain, completed using reference TRBV5-1 and TRBJ2-5, is KAGVTQTPRYLIKTRGQQVTLSCSPISGHRSVSWYQQTPGQGLQFLFEYFSETQRNKGNFPGRFSGRQFSNSRSEMNVSTLELGDSALYLCASSSLAVPTETQYFGPGTRLLVL.

This clone was counted only a few times. The chain couples TRBV5-8 to TRBJ1-3; perhaps TRBD1 as D (5 bases). Trimming cost V 0 bases and J 4 bases, with 5 bases left between them. Per germline, CDR1 SGHTS and CDR2 YDEGEE. This CDR3 spans 13 amino acids. The DNA for the CDR3 is TGTGCCAGCAGCTTGGGACAGGGAAACACCATATATTTT. Translating gives CASSLGQGNTIYF.

V usage is TRBV11-2 and J usage is TRBJ1-1; D is ambiguous. CDR3 length equals 13 residues. Per germline, CDR1 SGHAT and CDR2 FQNNGV. V was shortened by 5 bases and J by 1 base, with 8 bases between the two germline ends. As DNA, the CDR3 is TGTGCCAGCAGCCCCGGTACGAACACTGAAGCTTTCTTT. Translation gives CASSPGTNTEAFF.

This chain joins TRBV27 and TRBJ2-1; D remains ambiguous. V dropped 3 bases and J dropped 0 bases, with 12 bases sitting between them. This CDR3 region has 16 residues. Germline V gene lookup returns CDR1 MNHEY and CDR2 SMNVEV (reference sequence). This CDR3 reads CASSLPIQYSYNEQFF. The CDR3 DNA reads as TGTGCCAGCAGTTTGCCGATACAGTACTCCTACAATGAGCAGTTCTTC.

This chain links TRBV5-6 with TRBJ2-7, with 11 bases aligning to TRBD2. The CDR3 covers 13 residues. CDR1 SGHDT and CDR2 YYEEEE come from the germline V gene. The V segment lost 5 bases and the J segment 6 bases; nucleotides outside the gene matches: 4. CDR3: CASRRLAGSEQYF. The CDR3 DNA sequence: TGTGCCAGCAGAAGACTAGCGGGATCCGAGCAGTACTTC.

The chain links TRBV9 to TRBJ1-1, with a tentative D call TRBD1 (6 bases). V lost 4 bases, J lost 6 bases, and 13 bases lay in between. CDR3 length equals 13 residues. Germline V gives CDR1 SGDLS, CDR2 YYNGEE. CDR3 sequence: CASSPGQLSEAFF. CDR3 sequence (DNA): TGTGCCAGCAGCCCCGGACAGTTGTCTGAAGCTTTCTTT.

The rearrangement joins TRBV6-5 to TRBJ1-1; D not certain. From germline, CDR1 is MNHEY and CDR2 SVGAGI. CDR3 size: 14 residues. V was shortened by 2 bases and J by 0 bases, with 7 bases between the two germline ends. CDR3 residues: CASSYREMNTEAFF. The CDR3 DNA is TGTGCCAGCAGTTACAGGGAGATGAACACTGAAGCTTTCTTT.

The chain carries TRBV6-5 and TRBJ1-1; the match to TRBD1 covers 8 bases. The CDR3 runs 15 residues. CDR1 is MNHEY, CDR2 SVGAGI, per germline. Trimming removed 7 bases from V and 1 base from J; junction bases left unmatched: 8. Here the CDR3 reads CASIKRTGPNTEAFF. The CDR3 DNA reads TGTGCCAGCATCAAGCGGACAGGGCCGAACACTGAAGCTTTCTTT.